This TCR beta chain was documented in a study of cytomegalovirus exposure and HLA in healthy donors (dated by TCRdb to about 2017). In terms of the full investigation: A later analysis indicated that the 95 to 150 validation repertoires were generated on the platform also employed for the approximately 670 repertoires of the first cohort. High-throughput TCR immunosequencing, statistical association of individual TCRs with disease status, and machine learning were combined to predict cytomegalovirus infection status. The study aimed to test whether signatures of past pathogen exposure could be identified by cataloging public T cell receptors. Along with the approximately 650-subject first cohort, a separate validation cohort of over a hundred different subjects was used. Broad study findings and their caveats: Most TCR sequences were observed very rarely across donors, whereas some public TCRs were present in many individuals. A later analysis found that TCRs clustered in the first cohort also tended to co-occur in the 95 to 150 validation repertoires, with roughly 95% of cluster scores above 0. The authors suggested that the approach could potentially be extended to other disease states and immunological phenotypes. Cytomegalovirus status was reported to be diagnosed by the classifier with high specificity and sensitivity in both the original and validation cohorts. In the study, approximately 150 TCR beta chains were listed as associated with cytomegalovirus. In vitro tests confirmed that a few of the cytomegalovirus-associated TCR beta chains recognize cytomegalovirus antigens. A later analysis had no HLA typing for the validation cohort, so co-occurrence there was scored across all 130 or so repertoires.

Donors formed part of the validation cohort, which comprised 120 subjects and was distinct from the first cohort of 550 to 850 subjects. This clone was seen only a few times. It lacks a known antigen. There are no base qualities to consult, and no much larger clone falls within one base. From the cysteine through the phenylalanine, the CDR3 covers 16 amino acids. The sequence is cut down to CDR3 DNA, 48 bases in frame from base 1. CDR1 and CDR2, looked up from the germline V gene, are MNHNS and SASEGT. The V end gives up 1 base and the J end 10 bases, leaving 11 bases in the junction not matched to a gene. Libraries were prepared through the immunoSEQ multiplex PCR assay. The authors' analysis ran thus. To diagnose cytomegalovirus status from the catalog of TCR beta chain sequences, a statistical classification framework was built. In its TCRdb copy, this immuneACCESS table keeps in-frame sequences only and misses some clones. Where compared with another copy, unresolved V genes explain less than half of these, and the others have no known cause. V and J calls and clone size follow that table, whereas D and trimming were derived from the DNA. Within this sample are 90,000 to 130,000 clones, with approximately 85% of them counted one time only. 3% of the sample comes from the top ten.

Sample: PBMCs. The chain is encoded by TRBV6-1 joined to TRBJ1-4; 8 central bases correspond to TRBD1. The sequence was collected from a woman under 30 in good health and CMV-seronegative. The CDR3 sequence is CASSEVFGTGDAKLFF. The DNA sequence reads TGTGCCAGCAGTGAAGTATTTGGGACAGGAGATGCAAAACTGTTTTTT.